A single T cell receptor beta chain is shown here with its context. Its specificity is not known. These data are taken from a study of PD-1 blockade in mismatch repair-deficient tumors. At the level of the study: Enrolled about 2012-2016, patients had progressing, pretreated mismatch repair-deficient cancers of around twelve types.

Findings and limits, study-wide: Rapid post-treatment expansion, then contraction, generally preceding radiologic response, marked tumor-resident clones.

Method: immunoSEQ multiplex PCR; TCRdb's copy keeps in-frame clones and lacks some. In the table there are tens of thousands of clones, approximately 81% of which are singletons. This receptor was obtained from an adult with mismatch repair-deficient cancer. Sequencing was performed on peripheral blood, taken 76 weeks after starting pembrolizumab.

The CDR3 DNA is TGCGCCAGCAGCCTTAGAAGGGGACAGGGGAAGACCACCGGGGAGCTGTTTTTT. Its protein product is CASSLRRGQGKTTGELFF. The V call is TRBV4-1, the J call TRBJ2-2; the match to TRBD1 covers 10 bases. The CDR3 runs to 18 residues. V lost 4 bases, J lost 4 bases, and 12 bases stayed unmatched. Germline CDR1 and CDR2: MGHRA and YSYEKL.